Below, 27 T cell receptor beta chains from the same sample are listed, as sequenced in a study of blood T cell repertoires in COVID-19. Profiling relied on immunoSEQ multiplex PCR, and the TCRdb table lists in-frame clones only, not all of them. The repertoire holds about 100,000 clones, with roughly nine tenths as singletons. The sample comprised peripheral blood. These receptors originate from a man in his forties or fifties with acute or convalescent COVID-19.

The chain employs TRBV5-1 and TRBJ2-7; TRBD1 is a possible D gene (5 bases). V was clipped by 3 bases and J by 4 bases, with 14 bases between them. The CDR3 runs to 14 residues. Germline loops: CDR1 SGHRS, CDR2 YFSETQ. The CDR3 loop reads CASSWAQGWYEQYF. CDR3 DNA: TGCGCCAGCAGCTGGGCGCAGGGTTGGTACGAGCAGTACTTC.

This clone was observed a few times. The V and J genes are TRBV19 and TRBJ2-6; TRBD1 agrees at 8 bases. Germline V lookup: CDR1 LNHDA, CDR2 SQIVND (reference sequence). CDR3 length: 15 amino acids. J gave up 5 bases and V 4 bases, and 4 bases lay outside the gene matches. CDR3 protein: CASSKGTGRANVLTF. In DNA form, the CDR3 reads TGTGCCAGTAGTAAGGGGACAGGTAGGGCCAACGTCCTGACTTTC.

The chain's CDR3 is CASSETGSASYGYTF. The CDR3 bases are TGTGCCAGCAGTGAGACAGGATCTGCCTCCTATGGCTACACCTTC. The chain couples TRBV6-2 or TRBV6-3 to TRBJ1-2; a possible D gene is TRBD1 (6 bases). This CDR3 comprises 15 residues. V was clipped by 5 bases and J by 4 bases, with 17 bases between them. Germline CDR1 and CDR2: MNHEY and SVGEGT.

This chain joins TRBV15 and TRBJ1-6; TRBD1 is a possible D gene (5 bases). The CDR3 consists of 14 residues. Germline loops: CDR1 LNHNV, CDR2 YYDKDF (reference sequence). Trimming removed 0 bases at V and 7 bases at J, with 7 bases between. CDR3 nucleotides: TGTGCCACCAGCAGAGATCAGGGCAATTCACCCCTCCACTTT. It specifies CATSRDQGNSPLHF.

The gene calls are TRBV14 and TRBJ2-5, with 7 positions matching TRBD1. The junction had 5 bases not matched to a gene; V was cut back by 6 bases and J by 7 bases. The length of the CDR3 is 12 residues. Germline loops: CDR1 SGHDN, CDR2 FVKESK. This CDR3 is CASRGGGGTQYF. CDR3 nucleotide sequence: TGTGCCAGCAGAGGGGGCGGCGGGACCCAGTACTTC. Based on the CDR3 plus reference TRBV14 and TRBJ2-5, the full variable domain is EAGVTQFPSHSVIEKGQTVTLRCDPISGHDNLYWYRRVMGKEIKFLLHFVKESKQDESGMPNNRFLAERTGGTYSTLKVQPAELEDSGVYFCASRGGGGTQYFGPGTRLLVL.

This chain links TRBV18 with TRBJ1-4, with TRBD1 identical over 10 bases. Trimming took 6 bases from V and 6 from J; bases not matched to a gene: 7. This CDR3 region has 15 residues. Looked up from germline, CDR1 is KGHSH and CDR2 is LQKENI. Here the CDR3 reads CASSPTGGADEKLFF. The CDR3 bases are TGTGCCAGCTCCCCGACAGGGGGCGCCGATGAAAAACTGTTTTTT.

The rearrangement joins TRBV7-9 to TRBJ2-7, with 8 nucleotides matching TRBD1. CDR1 SEHNR and CDR2 FQNEAQ come from the germline V gene (reference sequence). The CDR3 covers 14 residues. Germline trimming cut 1 base from V and 3 bases from J; bases unmatched to any gene: 2. CDR3 amino acids: CASSLGTGIYEQYF. CDR3 DNA: TGTGCCAGCAGCTTAGGGACAGGGATCTACGAGCAGTACTTC.

The V and J genes are TRBV4-3 and TRBJ1-4; 9 bases align to TRBD1. Germline assignment: CDR1 LGHNA and CDR2 YSLEER. The trim removed 0 bases at V and 4 bases at J, leaving 9 bases unmatched. This CDR3 spans 18 amino acids. The CDR3 DNA follows: TGCGCCAGCAGCCAAGAAGCACAGGGGGCCGGAGGTAATGAAAAACTGTTTTTT. As protein: CASSQEAQGAGGNEKLFF.

In its sample, this clone was seen once. This sequence joins TRBV5-8 and TRBJ1-5; 11 bases line up with TRBD1. The length of the CDR3 is 19 residues. Germline CDR1 and CDR2: SGHTS and YDEGEE. V trimming: 3 bases; J trimming: 2 bases; junction bases outside the gene matches: 13. CDR3 DNA: TGTGCCAGCAGCTGGACCGGGACAGGGGGGTTGTCGGGCAATCAGCCCCAGCATTTT. Translated, it gives CASSWTGTGGLSGNQPQHF. The variable domain in full, completed from reference TRBV5-8 and TRBJ1-5, reads EAGVTQSPTHLIKTRGQQATLRCSPISGHTSVYWYQQALGLGLQFLLWYDEGEERNRGNFPPRFSGRQFPNYSSELNVNALELEDSALYLCASSWTGTGGLSGNQPQHFGDGTRLSIL.

This chain uses TRBV19 with TRBJ2-7, with D maybe TRBD1 (5 bases). The CDR3 loop spans 13 amino acids. The germline V gene encodes CDR1 LNHDA and CDR2 SQIVND (reference sequence). V was clipped by 3 bases and J by 3 bases, with 9 bases between them. The CDR3 DNA sequence: TGTGCCAGTAGTATCGGCAGGGTCTACGAGCAGTACTTC. Protein product: CASSIGRVYEQYF. Supplemented by reference TRBV19 and TRBJ2-7, the full variable domain reads DGGITQSPKYLFRKEGQNVTLSCEQNLNHDAMYWYRQDPGQGLRLIYYSQIVNDFQKGDIAEGYSVSREKKESFPLTVTSAQKNPTAFYLCASSIGRVYEQYFGPGTRLTVT.

CDR3 loop: CASSPKPEGLEAFF. Written as DNA, the CDR3 is TGTGCCAGCTCACCAAAACCTGAGGGACTTGAAGCTTTCTTT. The genes are TRBV18 and TRBJ1-1, with TRBD1 as a possible D gene (5 bases). Germline CDR1 and CDR2: KGHSH and LQKENI. The V end lost 2 bases, the J end lost 7 bases, and 14 bases lay between the germline ends. This CDR3 is built from 14 residues.

The V and J genes are TRBV11-2 and TRBJ1-5; 7 nucleotides line up with TRBD1. Germline-derived CDR1 and CDR2 are SGHAT and FQNNGV. The CDR3 is 16 amino acids. V dropped 5 bases and J dropped 5; count of bases not matched to a gene: 12. The CDR3 reads CASSPGQDATHQPQHF. The CDR3 bases are TGTGCCAGCAGCCCTGGACAGGACGCGACACATCAGCCCCAGCATTTT.

The chain is built from TRBV5-1 and TRBJ1-6; D gene unclear. The CDR3 totals 16 residues. Between the trimmed V and J ends, which lost 0 bases and 10 bases, there was a span of 17 bases. Germline-derived CDR1 and CDR2 are SGHRS and YFSETQ. CDR3 protein: CASSLDIRGPDSPLHF. Here the CDR3 DNA reads TGCGCCAGCAGCTTGGATATTCGGGGTCCGGACTCACCCCTCCACTTT.

This rearrangement joins TRBV7-3 to TRBJ1-2; TRBD1 is a possible D gene (5 bases). Trimming pared 2 bases from V and 6 bases from J, leaving 10 bases between. The germline gives CDR1 SGHTA, CDR2 FQGTGA. The CDR3 length is 13 residues. This CDR3 reads CASSLSQGNGYTF. The CDR3, as DNA: TGTGCCAGCAGCTTATCCCAGGGTAATGGCTACACCTTC. The whole variable domain, filled in from reference TRBV7-3 and TRBJ1-2, reads GAGVSQTPSNKVTEKGKYVELRCDPISGHTALYWYRQSLGQGPEFLIYFQGTGAADDSGLPNDRFFAVRPEGSVSTLKIQRTERGDSAVYLCASSLSQGNGYTFGSGTRLTVV.

The V and J genes are TRBV27 and TRBJ1-6; maybe TRBD1 (5 bases). V gave up 2 bases and J gave up 11 bases, with 16 bases separating them. This CDR3 contains 15 residues. In germline, CDR1 is MNHEY, CDR2 SMNVEV (reference sequence). The CDR3: CASSLVLAPGAPLHF. Written as DNA, the CDR3 is TGTGCCAGCAGTTTAGTACTGGCCCCGGGGGCACCCCTCCACTTT.

The rearrangement uses TRBV30 and TRBJ1-2, with D unclear. Germline values: CDR1 GTSNPN, CDR2 SVGIG (reference sequence). The CDR3 consists of 13 residues. With 2 bases removed from V and 6 bases from J, the gap between germline ends came to 13 bases. Here the CDR3 reads CAWSPGKRNGYTF. The CDR3 region has the DNA TGTGCCTGGAGTCCGGGGAAGAGAAATGGCTACACCTTC.

The J gene is TRBJ2-7, the V gene TRBV19; the D gene is possibly TRBD1 (5 bases). The CDR3 has 12 amino acids. Trimming shortened V by 2 bases and J by 6 bases, and 8 bases separated the two germline ends. CDR1 and CDR2 from the germline V gene are LNHDA and SQIVND (reference sequence). CDR3 sequence reads: CASSIYRGEQYF. CDR3 bases: TGTGCCAGTAGTATATATAGGGGCGAGCAGTACTTC. Full variable domain (outside the CDR3, taken from reference TRBV19 and TRBJ2-7): DGGITQSPKYLFRKEGQNVTLSCEQNLNHDAMYWYRQDPGQGLRLIYYSQIVNDFQKGDIAEGYSVSREKKESFPLTVTSAQKNPTAFYLCASSIYRGEQYFGPGTRLTVT.

The chain has TRBV12-5 and TRBJ1-6; TRBD1 is a possible D gene (5 bases). Trimming took off 6 bases at V and 8 bases at J, with 20 bases between the two ends. This CDR3 region has 16 residues. Germline CDR1 LGHNT, CDR2 FRNRAP. CDR3 nucleotides: TGTGCTAGTGGCCCCACAGGCTCACAAGGCCATTCACCCCTCCACTTT. Its protein is CASGPTGSQGHSPLHF.

The genes are TRBV27 and TRBJ1-1; a possible D gene is TRBD1 (5 bases). Germline assignment: CDR1 MNHEY and CDR2 SMNVEV (reference sequence). This CDR3 comprises 13 residues. Trimming removed 3 bases at V and 4 bases at J, with 9 bases between. This chain's CDR3 is CASSFQGGTEAFF. The CDR3 bases are TGTGCCAGCAGTTTCCAGGGTGGCACTGAAGCTTTCTTT.

This clone occurred once. The chain links TRBV18 to TRBJ1-1; perhaps TRBD1 as D (5 bases). Per the germline V gene, CDR1 is KGHSH and CDR2 is LQKENI. The CDR3 extends over 15 amino acids. Trimming left V 1 base short and J 3 bases short, with 12 bases between. The CDR3 is CASSPLSLGDTEAFF. DNA for the CDR3: TGTGCCAGCTCACCACTTTCGTTAGGGGACACTGAAGCTTTCTTT.

V and J are TRBV5-1 and TRBJ1-4; weak D call: TRBD1 (5 bases). Trimming shortened V by 4 bases and J by 8 bases, and 15 bases separated the two germline ends. Germline assignment: CDR1 SGHRS and CDR2 YFSETQ. This CDR3 has 14 residues. This CDR3 is CASSALQEGEKLFF. The CDR3 nucleotides read TGCGCCAGCAGCGCACTGCAGGAGGGGGAAAAACTGTTTTTT.

Only a few counts were recorded for this clone. The J gene is TRBJ1-1, the V gene TRBV15; unclear D gene. CDR1 and CDR2 from the germline V gene are LNHNV and YYDKDF (reference sequence). CDR3 length: 14 residues. The V end was cut by 6 bases, the J end by 0 bases, with 11 bases between. CDR3 in amino acids: CATSRWELNTEAFF. The CDR3 bases are TGTGCCACCAGTCGCTGGGAGCTGAACACTGAAGCTTTCTTT. Combining the CDR3 with reference TRBV15 and TRBJ1-1 gives the whole variable domain DAMVIQNPRYQVTQFGKPVTLSCSQTLNHNVMYWYQQKSSQAPKLLFHYYDKDFNNEADTPDNFQSRRPNTSFCFLDIRSPGLGDTAMYLCATSRWELNTEAFFGQGTRLTVV.

The chain employs TRBV19 and TRBJ1-2, with D perhaps TRBD1 (6 bases). There are 17 residues in the CDR3. CDR1 LNHDA and CDR2 SQIVND come from the germline V gene (reference sequence). Trimming shortened V by 3 bases and J by 4 bases, and 21 bases separated the two germline ends. CDR3 protein: CASSIVGQQSSFYGYTF. DNA of the CDR3: TGTGCCAGTAGTATTGTCGGACAGCAATCTTCTTTCTATGGCTACACCTTC.

The V call is TRBV4-1, the J call TRBJ2-4; possible D gene TRBD1, 6 bases. The CDR3 length is 14 residues. Germline values: CDR1 MGHRA, CDR2 YSYEKL. Trimming pared 0 bases from V and 8 bases from J, leaving 11 bases between. The CDR3, as DNA: TGCGCCAGCAGCCAAGATCAGGGGAGAGACATTCAGTACTTC. Translated, it gives CASSQDQGRDIQYF.

The chain has TRBV23-1 and TRBJ1-3; 8 nucleotides align to TRBD1. TRBV23-1 has ORF status, its function being uncertain. V trimming: 3 bases; J trimming: 2 bases; junction bases outside the gene matches: 6. This CDR3 has 16 amino acids. The chain's CDR3 is CASSHPTGAAGNTIYF. As DNA, the CDR3 is TGCGCCAGCAGTCACCCGACAGGGGCGGCTGGAAACACCATATATTTT.

The CDR3 spells CASQGLSYEQYF. The CDR3 DNA is TGTGCCAGCCAGGGGCTCTCCTACGAGCAGTACTTC. V and J are TRBV7-2 and TRBJ2-7; a weak D match, TRBD1 (6 bases). The ends were cut back, 8 bases at V and 0 bases at J, with 8 bases in the middle. The CDR3 is made up of 12 amino acids. Germline CDR1 reads SGHTA; CDR2 reads FQGNSA.

The chain has TRBV4-1 and TRBJ2-7; TRBD2 matches at 7 bases. The CDR3 runs to 13 residues. V shed 1 base and J 4 bases; nucleotides not matched to a gene: 1. The germline V gene encodes CDR1 MGHRA and CDR2 YSYEKL. The CDR3 loop is CASSQGGGYEQYF. Here the CDR3 DNA reads TGCGCCAGCAGCCAAGGGGGGGGATACGAGCAGTACTTC.